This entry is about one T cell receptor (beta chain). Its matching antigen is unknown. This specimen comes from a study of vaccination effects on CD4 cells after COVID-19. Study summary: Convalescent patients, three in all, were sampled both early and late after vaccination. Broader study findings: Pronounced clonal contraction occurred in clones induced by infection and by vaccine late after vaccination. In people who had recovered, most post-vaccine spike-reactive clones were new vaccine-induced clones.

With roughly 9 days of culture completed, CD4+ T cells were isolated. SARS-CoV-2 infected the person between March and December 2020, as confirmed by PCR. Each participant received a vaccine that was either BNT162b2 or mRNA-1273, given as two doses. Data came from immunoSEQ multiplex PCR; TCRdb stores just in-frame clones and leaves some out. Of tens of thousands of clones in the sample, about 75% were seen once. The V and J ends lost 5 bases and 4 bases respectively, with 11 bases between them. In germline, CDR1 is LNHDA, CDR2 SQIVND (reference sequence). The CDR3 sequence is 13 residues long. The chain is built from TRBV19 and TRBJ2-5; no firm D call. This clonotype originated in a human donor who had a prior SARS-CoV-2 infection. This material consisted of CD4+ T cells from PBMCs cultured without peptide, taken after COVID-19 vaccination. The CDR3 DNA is TGTGCCAGTAGTGGTCTGGGCCGAGAGACCCAGTACTTC. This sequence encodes CASSGLGRETQYF.